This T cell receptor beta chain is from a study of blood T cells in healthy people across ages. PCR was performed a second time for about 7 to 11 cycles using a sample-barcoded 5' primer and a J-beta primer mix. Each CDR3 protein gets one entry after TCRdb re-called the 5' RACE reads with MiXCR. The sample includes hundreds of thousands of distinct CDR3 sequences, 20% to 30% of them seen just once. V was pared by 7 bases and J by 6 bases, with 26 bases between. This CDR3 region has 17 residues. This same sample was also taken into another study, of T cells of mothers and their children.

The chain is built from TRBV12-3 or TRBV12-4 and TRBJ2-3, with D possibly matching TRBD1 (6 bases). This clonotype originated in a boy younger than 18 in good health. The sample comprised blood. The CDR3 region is CASTALQGPSNTDTQYF. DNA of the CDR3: TGTGCCAGCACCGCCCTACAGGGCCCCTCCAACACGGATACGCAGTATTTT.